A selection of T cell receptor beta chains follows, all from one sample in a study of T cell responses to AZD1222 COVID-19 vaccine. Profiled with immunoSEQ multiplex PCR; TCRdb holds only in-frame clones, not every one. The sample includes 200,000 or so clones, more than 75% of them seen just once. This material consisted of peripheral blood, taken on day 0 of AZD1222 vaccination. These receptors were taken from an adult in good health. CDR3s include the opening cysteine and the closing phenylalanine or tryptophan. A D gene is named only where the DNA matches it firmly. Clone size is shown for a subset of rows, as once, few, many or a class of expanded clone.

TRBV28	.	TRBD1	TRBJ2-7	CASRGQDSYEQYF	TGTGCCAGCAGAGGACAGGATTCCTACGAGCAGTACTTC
TRBV27	.	.	TRBJ2-2	CASKQGFAGELFF	TGTGCCAGCAAACAGGGATTCGCCGGGGAGCTGTTTTTT
TRBV10-3	.	.	TRBJ1-3	CAISEGINTIYF	TGTGCCATCAGTGAAGGAATCAACACCATATATTTT
TRBV27	.	.	TRBJ1-2	CASSLSPGAGYTF	TGTGCCAGCAGTTTATCTCCGGGGGCTGGCTACACCTTC
TRBV7-9	once	TRBD1	TRBJ1-6	CASSSRGYNSPLHF	TGTGCCAGCAGTTCCAGGGGGTATAATTCACCCCTCCACTTT
TRBV4-2	.	TRBD2	TRBJ2-1	CASSQELAGVYNEQFF	TGTGCCAGCAGCCAGGAACTAGCGGGAGTGTACAATGAGCAGTTCTTC
TRBV21-1	.	.	TRBJ2-1	CASSKALLSRQGNYNEQFF	TGTGCCAGCAGCAAAGCGCTTCTCTCCCGCCAGGGCAACTACAATGAGCAGTTCTTC
TRBV21-1	.	.	TRBJ2-5	CASSTTDRTQETQYF	TGTGCCAGCAGCACCACAGATAGGACCCAAGAGACCCAGTACTTC
TRBV3-1/TRBV3-2	.	.	TRBJ2-7	CASSQDSEQYF	TGTGCCAGCAGCCAAGATTCCGAGCAGTACTTC
TRBV7-6	.	TRBD2	TRBJ2-1	CASSLVAGRRDNEQFF	TGTGCCAGCAGCTTGGTAGCGGGAAGGAGGGACAATGAGCAGTTCTTC
TRBV7-9	.	TRBD2	TRBJ2-7	CASSKNAFEGGLAGGRSSYEQYF	TGTGCCAGCAGCAAAAATGCGTTTGAGGGAGGACTAGCGGGAGGCCGGAGCTCCTACGAGCAGTACTTC
TRBV12-3/TRBV12-4	.	.	TRBJ1-2	CASRDKLYYTF	TGTGCCAGCAGGGACAAGCTTTACTACACCTTC
TRBV3-1/TRBV3-2	.	.	TRBJ2-1	CASSQSLQGDGDEQFF	TGTGCCAGCAGCCAATCGCTCCAGGGCGATGGCGATGAGCAGTTCTTC
TRBV7-7	.	TRBD2	TRBJ2-5	CASSGTSGKGETQYF	TGTGCCAGCAGCGGGACTAGCGGGAAAGGAGAGACCCAGTACTTC
TRBV5-1	.	.	TRBJ2-5	CASSPIPPGETQYF	TGCGCCAGCAGCCCAATCCCCCCCGGAGAGACCCAGTACTTC
TRBV5-3	.	TRBD2	TRBJ2-1	CARSLTSGGYNEQFF	TGTGCCAGAAGCTTAACTAGCGGGGGTTACAATGAGCAGTTCTTC
TRBV18	.	.	TRBJ1-1	CASSRDFDRNTEAFF	TGTGCCAGCTCCCGCGATTTTGACAGGAACACTGAAGCTTTCTTT
TRBV3-1/TRBV3-2	.	.	TRBJ1-1	CASSQEFGDTEAFF	TGTGCCAGCAGCCAAGAATTCGGGGACACTGAAGCTTTCTTT
TRBV7-9	.	TRBD1	TRBJ2-3	CASSLGGGQGEDTQYF	TGTGCCAGCAGCTTAGGTGGGGGACAGGGAGAAGATACGCAGTATTTT
TRBV5-1	.	.	TRBJ1-1	CASSLVFPNTEAFF	TGCGCCAGCAGCTTGGTTTTTCCGAACACTGAAGCTTTCTTT
TRBV5-1	.	TRBD1	TRBJ1-2	CASSPRTGGGLGYTF	TGCGCCAGCAGCCCACGGACAGGGGGCGGTTTAGGCTACACCTTC
TRBV24-1	.	.	TRBJ1-4	CATSDLGRGGEKLFF	TGTGCCACCAGTGATTTGGGTCGAGGGGGTGAAAAACTGTTTTTT
TRBV29-1	.	TRBD1	TRBJ2-5	CSVDSTGGWQETQYF	TGCAGCGTTGATTCTACAGGGGGGTGGCAAGAGACCCAGTACTTC
TRBV29-1	.	TRBD1	TRBJ1-1	CSVDTGELAEAFF	TGCAGCGTGGATACAGGGGAACTCGCTGAAGCTTTCTTT
TRBV3-1/TRBV3-2	.	.	TRBJ2-3	CASSHPRSRTDTQYF	TGTGCCAGCAGCCATCCTAGGTCCCGTACAGATACGCAGTATTTT
TRBV12-5	.	TRBD1	TRBJ1-1	CASGLYGTGAPLNTEAFF	TGTGCTAGTGGTTTGTACGGGACAGGGGCACCTTTGAACACTGAAGCTTTCTTT
TRBV9	once	.	TRBJ1-3	CASSPRLTGIISGNTIYF	TGTGCCAGCAGCCCACGCCTTACAGGTATTATTTCTGGAAACACCATATATTTT
TRBV3-1/TRBV3-2	.	TRBD2	TRBJ2-7	CASSQGLAGNEQYF	TGTGCCAGCAGCCAGGGACTAGCGGGCAACGAGCAGTACTTC
TRBV6-5	.	.	TRBJ1-1	CASSRGRGGEAFF	TGTGCCAGCAGTCGCGGGAGGGGCGGAGAAGCTTTCTTT
TRBV3-1/TRBV3-2	.	TRBD1	TRBJ1-2	CASSQGTGGAPYGYTF	TGTGCCAGCAGCCAAGGGACAGGGGGTGCTCCTTATGGCTACACCTTC
TRBV6-6	.	TRBD1	TRBJ2-7	CASSYGDSTYEQYF	TGTGCCAGCAGTTACGGGGACAGTACCTACGAGCAGTACTTC
TRBV7-9	.	.	TRBJ2-1	CASSVVNRASHEQFF	TGTGCCAGCAGCGTTGTAAACCGGGCGTCCCATGAGCAGTTCTTC
TRBV7-2	.	.	TRBJ2-2	CASSTGVATTGELFF	TGTGCCAGCAGTACTGGGGTGGCGACCACCGGGGAGCTGTTTTTT
TRBV7-2	.	.	TRBJ2-3	CASSLNGLTGISTDTQYF	TGTGCCAGCAGCTTAAATGGGTTGACGGGGATTAGCACAGATACGCAGTATTTT
TRBV13	.	.	TRBJ1-1	CASSLEGFGMNTEAFF	TGTGCCAGCAGCTTAGAAGGGTTCGGCATGAACACTGAAGCTTTCTTT
TRBV7-2	.	.	TRBJ1-6	CASMRGGVGSYNSPLHF	TGTGCCAGCATGCGGGGGGGGGTCGGCTCCTATAATTCACCCCTCCACTTT
TRBV10-3	.	TRBD2	TRBJ2-3	CAISEGRLAADTQYF	TGTGCCATCAGTGAGGGGAGACTAGCCGCAGATACGCAGTATTTT
TRBV19	.	TRBD2	TRBJ2-7	CASSPPIGVGGAHEQYF	TGTGCCAGTAGTCCCCCGATTGGTGTCGGGGGGGCCCACGAGCAGTACTTC
TRBV4-3	.	.	TRBJ1-5	CASSQGPDPNQPQHF	TGCGCCAGCAGCCAAGGTCCTGACCCTAATCAGCCCCAGCATTTT
TRBV6-2/TRBV6-3	.	TRBD2	TRBJ2-2	CASSYRDYNTGELFF	TGTGCCAGCAGTTACCGGGACTACAACACCGGGGAGCTGTTTTTT